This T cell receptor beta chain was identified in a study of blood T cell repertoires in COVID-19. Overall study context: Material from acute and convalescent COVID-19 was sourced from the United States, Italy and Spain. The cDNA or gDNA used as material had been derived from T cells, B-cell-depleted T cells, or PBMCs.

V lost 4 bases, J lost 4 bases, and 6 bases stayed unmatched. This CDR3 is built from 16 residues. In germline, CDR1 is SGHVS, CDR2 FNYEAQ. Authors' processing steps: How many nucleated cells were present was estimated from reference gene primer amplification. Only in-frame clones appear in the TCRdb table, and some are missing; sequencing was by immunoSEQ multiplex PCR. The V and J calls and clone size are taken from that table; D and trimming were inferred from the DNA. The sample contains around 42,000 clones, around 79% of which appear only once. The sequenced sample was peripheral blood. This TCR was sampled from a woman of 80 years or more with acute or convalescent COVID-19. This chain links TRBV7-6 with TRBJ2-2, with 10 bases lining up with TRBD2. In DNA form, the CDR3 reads TGTGCCAGCAGCTCTGCTAGCGGGAGACCCACCGGGGAGCTGTTTTTT. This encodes CASSSASGRPTGELFF.